Shown below are 12 T cell receptor beta chains from a single sample sequenced in a study of T cell responses to AZD1222 COVID-19 vaccine. Sequencing used immunoSEQ multiplex PCR; TCRdb keeps in-frame clones, though not all of them. This repertoire shows approximately 97,000 clones, 84% found once; its top ten account for approximately 15%. Sample: peripheral blood, taken on day 0 of AZD1222 vaccination. All receptors come from an adult in good health.

This clone has only a few counts. The chain carries TRBV19 and TRBJ1-4; 8 bases are a match to TRBD1. J was trimmed by 7 bases and V by 3 bases; bases with no gene match: 4. The CDR3 consists of 14 residues. The germline V gene has CDR1 LNHDA and CDR2 SQIVND (reference sequence). CDR3 coding DNA: TGTGCCAGTAGTATTCCTACAGGGGGTGAAAAACTGTTTTTT. Translating gives CASSIPTGGEKLFF.

The chain employs TRBV6-2 or TRBV6-3 and TRBJ2-7, with unresolved D. The germline V gene has CDR1 MNHEY and CDR2 SVGEGT. Trimming left V 0 bases short and J 0 bases short, with 15 bases between. This CDR3 has 17 residues. CDR3 nucleotides: TGTGCCAGCAGTTACTCGAATTATCTATTCAGCTCCTACGAGCAGTACTTC. It encodes CASSYSNYLFSSYEQYF.

This clone was seen only once. The CDR3 here is CASSSLRGLMNTEAFF. For the CDR3, the DNA is TGTGCCAGCAGTTCACTTCGTGGCCTGATGAACACTGAAGCTTTCTTT. V is TRBV11-2 and J is TRBJ1-1; D call uncertain. With 6 bases removed from V and 0 bases from J, the gap between germline ends came to 17 bases. This CDR3 is 16 amino acids long. The germline CDR1 and CDR2 sequences are SGHAT and FQNNGV.

The chain uses TRBV5-6 and TRBJ2-7; 8 bases line up with TRBD1. V dropped 6 bases and J dropped 0; count of bases not matched to a gene: 5. This CDR3 has 14 residues. From germline, CDR1 is SGHDT and CDR2 YYEEEE. CDR3 protein: CASNRQGLSYEQYF. CDR3 nucleotides: TGTGCCAGCAATAGACAGGGGCTCTCCTACGAGCAGTACTTC.

The rearrangement uses TRBV27 and TRBJ1-2; no firm D call. The CDR3 is made up of 14 amino acids. Germline V CDR1 and CDR2: MNHEY, SMNVEV (reference sequence). Trimming removed 5 bases at V and 8 bases at J, with 18 bases between. CDR3 protein: CASSPQSGPGGYTF. In DNA form, the CDR3 reads TGTGCCAGCAGTCCCCAGAGCGGGCCAGGCGGCTACACCTTC.

This chain joins TRBV7-2 and TRBJ1-4, with no clear D. Deletions cut 8 bases from V and 4 bases from J, with 8 bases between. The V gene's germline CDR1 is SGHTA and CDR2 FQGNSA. The CDR3 contains 12 residues. The CDR3 DNA reads as TGTGCCAGCGGACGGATTAATGAAAAACTGTTTTTT. Protein: CASGRINEKLFF.

This chain links TRBV7-9 with TRBJ2-2; D is ambiguous. The V end was cut by 2 bases, the J end by 7 bases, with 8 bases between. CDR1 SEHNR and CDR2 FQNEAQ come from the germline V gene (reference sequence). CDR3 length equals 13 residues. The CDR3 region has the DNA TGTGCCAGCAGCTTAAGGTTCTACGGGGAGCTGTTTTTT. Its protein is CASSLRFYGELFF.

The table lists this clone with a few counts. The gene calls are TRBV13 and TRBJ2-7; D is perhaps TRBD1 (6 bases). V was shortened by 4 bases and J by 1 base, with 14 bases between the two germline ends. Per the germline V gene, CDR1 is PRHDT and CDR2 is FYEKMQ (reference sequence). The CDR3 sequence is 15 residues long. DNA for the CDR3: TGTGCCAGCAGCTATAGGGGGACGGCGTCCTACGAGCAGTACTTC. Amino acids: CASSYRGTASYEQYF.

The chain links TRBV12-5 to TRBJ2-2; D is unclear. Trimming removed 4 bases from V and 8 bases from J, with 8 bases in between. Per germline, CDR1 LGHNT and CDR2 FRNRAP. This CDR3 has 12 residues. The CDR3 sequence is CASGYSVGELFF. Here the CDR3 DNA reads TGTGCTAGTGGTTATTCCGTGGGGGAGCTGTTTTTT. Full variable domain (remainder filled in from reference TRBV12-5 and TRBJ2-2): DARVTQTPRHKVTEMGQEVTMRCQPILGHNTVFWYRQTMMQGLELLAYFRNRAPLDDSGMPKDRFSAEMPDATLATLKIQPSEPRDSAVYFCASGYSVGELFFGEGSRLTVL.

A few counts support this clone. The V and J genes are TRBV6-6 and TRBJ1-2, with 7 bases lining up with TRBD1. CDR1 MNHNY and CDR2 SVGAGI come from the germline V gene (reference sequence). This CDR3 has 14 amino acids. V dropped 6 bases and J dropped 0; count of bases not matched to a gene: 4. CDR3 nucleotides: TGTGCCAGCAGAGGACAGGACTCTAACTATGGCTACACCTTC. Translated, it gives CASRGQDSNYGYTF.

The chain is built from TRBV7-9 and TRBJ1-1, with D unclear. This CDR3 has 14 amino acids. V shed 1 base and J shed 1 base, with 7 bases lying between them. CDR1 SEHNR and CDR2 FQNEAQ come from the germline V gene (reference sequence). The CDR3: CASSLELSNTEAFF. The DNA of the CDR3 is TGTGCCAGCAGCTTAGAGCTTTCGAACACTGAAGCTTTCTTT. The variable domain in full, with the rest retrieved from reference TRBV7-9 and TRBJ1-1, is DTGVSQNPRHKITKRGQNVTFRCDPISEHNRLYWYRQTLGQGPEFLTYFQNEAQLEKSRLLSDRFSAERPKGSFSTLEIQRTEQGDSAMYLCASSLELSNTEAFFGQGTRLTVV.

The chain links TRBV3-1 (or the pseudogene TRBV3-2) to TRBJ1-2; TRBD1 agrees at 8 bases. The germline CDR1 and CDR2 sequences are LGHDT and YNNKEL (reference sequence). The junction had 6 bases not matched to a gene; V was cut back by 2 bases and J by 4 bases. The CDR3 has 15 amino acids. The CDR3 nucleotides are TGTGCCAGCAGCCAACTCGGACAGGGCGGCTATGGCTACACCTTC. This sequence encodes CASSQLGQGGYGYTF.